The clone carrying this T cell receptor beta chain came up a few times. The sample comes from a study of beta chain features in type 1 diabetes. The overall study: In age, gender and cell yields, patients were similar to healthy donors.

The V gene's germline CDR1 is MNHNY and CDR2 SVGAGI (reference sequence). The CDR3 runs 13 residues. V lost 3 bases to trimming and J lost 7 bases; unmatched junction nucleotides: 5. The isolated RNA, all of it, was reverse transcribed, so expressed TCRB transcripts were what got sequenced. Here immunoSEQ multiplex PCR was the method, and the copy in TCRdb shows in-frame clones only, minus some. Of around 450,000 clones in the sample, approximately 10% were seen once. The sequence was collected from a woman aged 18-35 years in good health. V is TRBV6-6 and J is TRBJ2-5; 7 bases fit TRBD2. Sample: naive CD4+ T cells from blood. The CDR3 sequence is CASSYERGGTQYF. The CDR3 coding sequence is TGTGCCAGCAGTTATGAGCGGGGCGGGACCCAGTACTTC.